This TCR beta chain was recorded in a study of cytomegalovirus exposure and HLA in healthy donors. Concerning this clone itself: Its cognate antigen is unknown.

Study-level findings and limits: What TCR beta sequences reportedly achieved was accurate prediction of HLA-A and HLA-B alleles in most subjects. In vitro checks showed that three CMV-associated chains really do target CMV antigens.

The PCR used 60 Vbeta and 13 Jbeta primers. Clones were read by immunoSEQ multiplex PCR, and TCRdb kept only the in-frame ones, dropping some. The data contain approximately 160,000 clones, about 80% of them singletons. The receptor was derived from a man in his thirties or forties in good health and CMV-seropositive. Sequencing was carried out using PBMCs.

Here the CDR3 reads CASSLYGENTEAFF. In DNA, the CDR3 is TGCGCCAGCAGCTTGTACGGGGAGAACACTGAAGCTTTCTTT. The rearrangement uses TRBV5-1 and TRBJ1-1, with unresolved D. Germline CDR1 and CDR2: SGHRS and YFSETQ. Between the trimmed V and J ends, which lost 1 base and 1 base, there was a span of 8 bases. The CDR3 is 14 amino acids.